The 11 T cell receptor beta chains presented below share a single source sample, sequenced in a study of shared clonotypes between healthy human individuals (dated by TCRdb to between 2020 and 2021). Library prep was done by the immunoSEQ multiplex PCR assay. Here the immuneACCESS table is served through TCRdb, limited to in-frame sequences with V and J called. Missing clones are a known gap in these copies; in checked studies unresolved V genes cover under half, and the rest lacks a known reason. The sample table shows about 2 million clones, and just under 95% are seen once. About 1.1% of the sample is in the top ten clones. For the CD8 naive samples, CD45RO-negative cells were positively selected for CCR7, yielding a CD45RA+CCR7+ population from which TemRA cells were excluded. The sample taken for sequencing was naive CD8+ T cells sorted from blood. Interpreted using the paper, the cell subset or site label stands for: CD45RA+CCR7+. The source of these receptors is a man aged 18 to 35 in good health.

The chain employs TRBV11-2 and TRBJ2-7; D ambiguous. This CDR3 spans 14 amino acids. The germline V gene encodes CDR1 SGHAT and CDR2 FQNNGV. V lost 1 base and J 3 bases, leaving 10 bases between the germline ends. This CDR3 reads CASSLVSLYYEQYF. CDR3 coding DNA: TGTGCCAGCAGCTTAGTTTCGCTATACTACGAGCAGTACTTC.

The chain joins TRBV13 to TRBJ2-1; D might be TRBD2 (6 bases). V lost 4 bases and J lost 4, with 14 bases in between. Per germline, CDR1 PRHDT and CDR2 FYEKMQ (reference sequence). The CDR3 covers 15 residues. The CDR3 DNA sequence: TGTGCCAGCAGCTCCCGACTAGACTCTTACAATGAGCAGTTCTTC. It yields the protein CASSSRLDSYNEQFF.

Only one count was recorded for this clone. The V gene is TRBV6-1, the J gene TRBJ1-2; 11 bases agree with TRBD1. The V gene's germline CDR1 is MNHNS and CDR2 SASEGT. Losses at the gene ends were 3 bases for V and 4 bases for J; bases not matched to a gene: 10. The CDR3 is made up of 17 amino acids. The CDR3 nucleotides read TGTGCCAGCAGTGAGGGGACAGGGGGTCGGTTCTCCTATGGCTACACCTTC. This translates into CASSEGTGGRFSYGYTF.

The CDR3 loop reads CASSSQGEGYTF. The CDR3 nucleotides read TGTGCCAGCAGCTCTCAGGGGGAGGGCTACACCTTC. The rearrangement links TRBV7-8 to TRBJ1-2, with 7 positions matching TRBD1. The CDR3 totals 12 residues. CDR1 and CDR2 from the germline V gene are SGHVS and FQNEAQ. Trimming took 4 bases from V and 8 from J; bases not matched to a gene: 4.

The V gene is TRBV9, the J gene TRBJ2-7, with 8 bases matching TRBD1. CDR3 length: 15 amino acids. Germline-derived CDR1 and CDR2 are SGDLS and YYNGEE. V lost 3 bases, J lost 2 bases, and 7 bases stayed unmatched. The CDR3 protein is CASSETGGTTYEQYF. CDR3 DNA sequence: TGTGCCAGCAGCGAAACAGGGGGGACAACCTACGAGCAGTACTTC.

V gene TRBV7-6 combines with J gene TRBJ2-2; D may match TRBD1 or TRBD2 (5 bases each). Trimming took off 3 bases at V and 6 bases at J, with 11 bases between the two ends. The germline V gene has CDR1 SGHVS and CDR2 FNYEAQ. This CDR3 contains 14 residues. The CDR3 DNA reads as TGTGCCAGCAGCTTCTACGGGACCTCCGGGGAGCTGTTTTTT. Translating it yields CASSFYGTSGELFF. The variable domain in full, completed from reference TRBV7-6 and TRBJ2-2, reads GAGVSQSPRYKVTKRGQDVALRCDPISGHVSLYWYRQALGQGPEFLTYFNYEAQQDKSGLPNDRFSAERPEGSISTLTIQRTEQRDSAMYRCASSFYGTSGELFFGEGSRLTVL.

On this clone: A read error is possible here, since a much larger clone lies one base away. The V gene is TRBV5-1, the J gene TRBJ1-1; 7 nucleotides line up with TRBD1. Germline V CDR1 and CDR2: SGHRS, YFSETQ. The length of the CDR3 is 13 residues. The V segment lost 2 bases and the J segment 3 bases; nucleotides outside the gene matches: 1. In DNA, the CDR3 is TGCGCCAGCAGCTTCACAGGGGACACTGAAGCTTTCTTT. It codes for CASSFTGDTEAFF.

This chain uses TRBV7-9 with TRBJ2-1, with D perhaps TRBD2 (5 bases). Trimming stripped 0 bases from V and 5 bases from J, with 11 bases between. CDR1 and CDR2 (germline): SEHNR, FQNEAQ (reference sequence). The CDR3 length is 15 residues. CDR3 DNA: TGTGCCAGCAGCTTAGCAATAGGGAGTCACAATGAGCAGTTCTTC. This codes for CASSLAIGSHNEQFF.

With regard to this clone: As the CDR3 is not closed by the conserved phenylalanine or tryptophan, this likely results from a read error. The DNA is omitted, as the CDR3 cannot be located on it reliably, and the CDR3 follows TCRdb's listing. The CDR3 sequence is CASGLDGTDRV. The chain has TRBV12-5 and TRBJ1-2; the table gives TRBD1 as D, unverified against the DNA. Counting both end residues, the CDR3 totals 11 amino acids. From germline, CDR1 is LGHNT and CDR2 FRNRAP.

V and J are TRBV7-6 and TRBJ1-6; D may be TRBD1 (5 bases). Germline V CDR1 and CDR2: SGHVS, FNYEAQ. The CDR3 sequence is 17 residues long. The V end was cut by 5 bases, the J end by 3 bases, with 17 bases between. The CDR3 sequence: CASSPSPAGDYNSPLHF. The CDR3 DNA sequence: TGTGCCAGCAGCCCCTCCCCGGCGGGGGACTATAATTCACCCCTCCACTTT.

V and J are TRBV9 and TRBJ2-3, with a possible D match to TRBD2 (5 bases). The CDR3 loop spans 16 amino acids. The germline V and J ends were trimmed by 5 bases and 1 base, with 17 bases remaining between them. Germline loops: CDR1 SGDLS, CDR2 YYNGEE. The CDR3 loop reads CASSSTGNWGTDTQYF. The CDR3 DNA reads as TGTGCCAGCAGTTCAACCGGGAACTGGGGCACAGATACGCAGTATTTT. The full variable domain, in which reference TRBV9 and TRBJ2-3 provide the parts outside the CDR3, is DSGVTQTPKHLITATGQRVTLRCSPRSGDLSVYWYQQSLDQGLQFLIQYYNGEERAKGNILERFSAQQFPDLHSELNLSSLELGDSALYFCASSSTGNWGTDTQYFGPGTRLTVL.